This TCR beta chain was sequenced for a study of blood T cell repertoires in COVID-19. Study details: The United States, Italy and Spain were the sources of the acute and convalescent COVID-19 samples.

Everyone who took part was roughly 18 to 89 years old, and they came from 20 to 25 US areas. Sequenced by immunoSEQ multiplex PCR; TCRdb stores in-frame clones only, minus some. The sample comprises nearly 200,000 clones, around 81% of which are singletons, and 7% to 9% rests with the top ten. CDR3 length: 16 residues. Germline V CDR1 and CDR2: SNHLY, FYNNEI. V lost 0 bases, J lost 2 bases, and 4 bases stayed unmatched. The receptor comes from a man aged 35-49 years who had recovered from COVID-19. J is TRBJ2-7 and V is TRBV2; 10 bases are shared with TRBD1. Sequencing was done on a sample of PBMCs or T cells enriched from blood (not recorded which). The chain's CDR3 is CASSEAGTGATYEQYF. For the CDR3, the DNA is TGTGCCAGCAGTGAAGCGGGGACAGGGGCCACCTACGAGCAGTACTTC.